This TCR beta chain was sequenced during a study of T cell repertoires in cytomegalovirus infection. This clonotype was observed at least ten times. Via MiXCR, TCRdb re-called the reads, giving one row per CDR3 protein. There are some 450,000 distinct CDR3 sequences in the sample; roughly 31% occur only once, and roughly an eighth lies in the top ten. Germline V gene lookup returns CDR1 SGHTA and CDR2 FQGNSA. Trimming removed 2 bases from V and 6 bases from J, with 8 bases in between. This CDR3 is built from 14 residues. The sequence derives from a human donor in good health (CMV status not recorded). Some clones in this sample may be carry-over from other donors' samples. The chain links TRBV7-2 to TRBJ1-6, with a weak D call TRBD1 (5 bases). The source material was PBMCs. CDR3 loop: CASSLQGSNSPLHF. In DNA form, the CDR3 reads TGTGCCAGCAGCTTACAGGGATCTAATTCACCCCTCCACTTT.